A selection of T cell receptor beta chains follows, all from one sample in a study of shared clonotypes between healthy human individuals. Sequencing was performed with immunoSEQ multiplex PCR; in TCRdb, only in-frame clones are kept and a portion is missing. Among 330,000 or so clones listed, more than 60% were seen once. Specimen: memory CD4+ T cells sorted from blood. All receptors derive from a man in his thirties or forties in good health. Each CDR3 is given with its conserved first and last residue. Each record gives: J gene, V gene, D gene, clone size, CDR3 protein, CDR3 DNA. D genes are given only for firm matches. For some rows the clone size is stated as once, few or many, or as a class when expanded; others skip it.

TRBJ2-1 | TRBV7-9 | TRBD2 | once | CASSGSSGSSYNEQFF | TGTGCCAGCAGCGGATCTAGCGGGAGTTCCTACAATGAGCAGTTCTTC
TRBJ1-5 | TRBV11-2 | . | few | CASSKSSGADQPQHF | TGTGCCAGCAGCAAATCTTCGGGCGCGGATCAGCCCCAGCATTTT
TRBJ2-7 | TRBV19 | . | . | CASRRTADSYEQYF | TGTGCCAGTCGCCGTACAGCGGACTCCTACGAGCAGTACTTC
TRBJ2-7 | TRBV6-5 | . | . | CASSRSTRSEQYF | TGTGCCAGCAGCCGATCGACTAGGAGCGAGCAGTACTTC
TRBJ1-2 | TRBV28 | . | few | CASSRRSGPVDGYTF | TGTGCCAGCAGTCGAAGGTCGGGACCAGTTGATGGCTACACCTTC
TRBJ2-1 | TRBV13 | . | . | CASSAPSAYEQFF | TGTGCCAGCAGCGCCCCTAGCGCCTATGAGCAGTTCTTC
TRBJ2-2 | TRBV6-6 | . | . | CASSYDKNTGELFF | TGTGCCAGCAGTTATGACAAGAACACCGGGGAGCTGTTTTTT
TRBJ2-1 | TRBV27 | TRBD2 | . | CASSIIAGGYYNEQFF | TGTGCCAGCAGTATTATAGCGGGAGGGTATTACAATGAGCAGTTCTTC
TRBJ2-2 | TRBV10-1 | . | . | CASKAGANTGELFF | TGCGCCAGCAAGGCAGGGGCCAACACCGGGGAGCTGTTTTTT
TRBJ2-7 | TRBV5-8 | TRBD2 | . | CASSLAAGTSGRFYEQYF | TGTGCCAGCAGCTTGGCCGCGGGGACTAGCGGGAGATTCTACGAGCAGTACTTC
TRBJ1-1 | TRBV5-4 | . | . | CASSLAGNTEAFF | TGTGCCAGCAGCTTGGCAGGGAACACTGAAGCTTTCTTT
TRBJ2-1 | TRBV4-1 | . | . | CASSPGLRAVTYNEQFF | TGCGCCAGCAGCCCAGGGCTTCGGGCAGTCACCTACAATGAGCAGTTCTTC
TRBJ1-1 | TRBV19 | . | . | CASSAKPGVGSEAFF | TGTGCCAGTAGTGCCAAGCCAGGGGTCGGTTCTGAAGCTTTCTTT
TRBJ2-7 | TRBV7-8 | TRBD1 | . | CASSPRGTASYEQYF | TGTGCCAGCAGCCCGAGAGGGACAGCTTCCTACGAGCAGTACTTC
TRBJ2-5 | TRBV5-1 | . | . | CASSLVSQGETQYF | TGCGCCAGCAGCTTGGTTAGCCAGGGGGAGACCCAGTACTTC
TRBJ1-2 | TRBV7-2 | . | many | CASSLFGGLSNGVLRYTF | TGTGCCAGCAGCTTATTCGGCGGACTTAGCAACGGAGTGCTCCGCTACACCTTC
TRBJ2-7 | TRBV6-1 | . | . | CASSERRSGLYGYEQYF | TGTGCCAGCAGTGAAAGACGTTCAGGCCTTTACGGCTACGAGCAGTACTTC
TRBJ1-5 | TRBV5-8 | . | . | CASSLEGYQPQHF | TGTGCCAGCAGCTTGGAAGGGTACCAGCCCCAGCATTTT
TRBJ2-7 | TRBV28 | TRBD2 | . | CASRGLAGAYEQYF | TGTGCCAGCAGGGGACTAGCGGGAGCCTACGAGCAGTACTTC
TRBJ1-1 | TRBV21-1 | . | . | CASSAKANRVVMNTEAFF | TGTGCCAGCAGCGCAAAAGCCAACAGGGTGGTAATGAACACTGAAGCTTTCTTT
TRBJ2-1 | TRBV6-6 | . | . | CASSYSIGVGEQFF | TGTGCCAGCAGTTACTCGATAGGTGTGGGTGAGCAGTTCTTC
TRBJ2-5 | TRBV15 | . | . | CATSRVDASFQETQYF | TGTGCCACCAGCAGAGTCGATGCTAGTTTCCAAGAGACCCAGTACTTC
TRBJ2-3 | TRBV14 | TRBD1 | . | CASSQGGQTYTDTQYF | TGTGCCAGCAGCCAAGGGGGACAGACCTACACAGATACGCAGTATTTT
TRBJ1-1 | TRBV6-1 | . | . | CASSADGHTSTEAFF | TGTGCCAGCAGCGCGGACGGACATACGTCCACTGAAGCTTTCTTT
TRBJ2-3 | TRBV4-1 | TRBD2 | . | CASSRLAGVADTQYF | TGCGCCAGCAGCCGCCTAGCGGGAGTTGCAGATACGCAGTATTTT
TRBJ1-4 | TRBV2 | . | . | CASSNDRINEKLFF | TGTGCCAGCAGTAACGACAGGATTAATGAAAAACTGTTTTTT
TRBJ2-5 | TRBV6-1 | TRBD2 | . | CASRVWRALAGAWDF | TGTGCCAGCAGAGTCTGGAGGGCACTAGCGGGAGCGTGGGACTTC
TRBJ2-2 | TRBV28 | . | few | CASSLLGTTVTGELFF | TGTGCCAGCAGTTTATTAGGAACTACCGTCACCGGGGAGCTGTTTTTT
TRBJ2-1 | TRBV7-9 | . | . | CASSLAGASNQFF | TGTGCCAGCAGCTTAGCAGGGGCTAGCAATCAGTTCTTC
TRBJ1-1 | TRBV18 | TRBD1 | . | CASSRSKAGGNTEAFF | TGTGCCAGCTCACGATCCAAGGCAGGGGGAAACACTGAAGCTTTCTTT
TRBJ2-1 | TRBV7-8 | TRBD2 | . | CASSTEPRGGGHEQFF | TGTGCCAGCAGCACAGAACCCCGGGGCGGGGGGCATGAGCAGTTCTTC
TRBJ2-7 | TRBV11-3 | TRBD1 | . | CASSRGQGYEQYF | TGTGCCAGCAGCAGGGGACAGGGCTACGAGCAGTACTTC
TRBJ2-2 | TRBV15 | . | . | CATSREGLALGELFF | TGTGCCACCAGCAGAGAAGGACTGGCGTTAGGGGAGCTGTTTTTT
TRBJ2-7 | TRBV5-1 | . | . | CASSVGQSYEQYF | TGCGCCAGCAGCGTCGGACAGTCCTACGAGCAGTACTTC
TRBJ1-5 | TRBV7-9 | . | . | CASGGRGDSNQPQHF | TGTGCCAGCGGCGGCAGAGGGGATAGCAATCAGCCCCAGCATTTT
TRBJ1-2 | TRBV5-1 | . | . | CASTVSSANVGYTF | TGCGCCAGCACTGTCTCTTCCGCCAATGTCGGCTACACCTTC
TRBJ2-1 | TRBV9 | . | . | CASSVGPELYNEQFF | TGTGCCAGCAGCGTAGGTCCGGAGCTCTACAATGAGCAGTTCTTC
TRBJ1-4 | TRBV30 | . | . | CAWGQGNEKLFF | TGTGCCTGGGGGCAGGGGAATGAAAAACTGTTTTTT
TRBJ2-1 | TRBV9 | TRBD2 | . | CASSMSGSGNNEQFF | TGTGCCAGCAGCATGAGCGGGAGTGGAAACAATGAGCAGTTCTTC
TRBJ2-1 | TRBV19 | . | many | CASRDSVGRANEQFF | TGTGCCAGTAGGGATTCCGTTGGCAGGGCCAATGAGCAGTTCTTC
TRBJ1-1 | TRBV5-1 | TRBD1 | once | CASSQTGGWDTEAFF | TGCGCCAGCAGCCAAACAGGGGGCTGGGACACTGAAGCTTTCTTT
TRBJ2-6 | TRBV13 | . | . | CASSIDPGVRQSVRSGANVLTF | TGTGCCAGCAGCATAGACCCCGGCGTCCGACAGAGTGTCCGCTCTGGGGCCAACGTCCTGACTTTC
TRBJ2-3 | TRBV28 | . | . | CASSTTGVLSTDTQYF | TGTGCCAGCAGTACCACAGGCGTCCTAAGCACAGATACGCAGTATTTT